Each of the 29 T cell receptor beta chains below was sequenced from the same sample in a study of blood T cell repertoires in COVID-19. Produced via immunoSEQ multiplex PCR; TCRdb's table is partial and in-frame only. This table holds around 30,000 clones, approximately 67% found once. Sequenced: peripheral blood. The receptors were gathered from a human donor in a cohort sampled during active COVID-19.

The rearrangement links TRBV6-1 to TRBJ2-1; 9 positions agree with TRBD2. CDR3 length: 16 amino acids. The germline CDR1 and CDR2 sequences are MNHNS and SASEGT. The trim removed 2 bases at V and 5 bases at J, leaving 7 bases unmatched. The CDR3 sequence: CASSEFAGGSDNEQFF. CDR3 sequence (DNA): TGTGCCAGCAGTGAATTCGCGGGAGGGTCCGACAATGAGCAGTTCTTC.

This chain links TRBV19 with TRBJ1-5, with D tentatively TRBD1 (5 bases). In germline, CDR1 is LNHDA, CDR2 SQIVND (reference sequence). The CDR3 is made up of 14 amino acids. Trimming took off 7 bases at V and 7 bases at J, with 17 bases between the two ends. CDR3 sequence reads: CASNFQGGGQPQHF. Written as DNA, the CDR3 is TGTGCCAGTAATTTCCAGGGAGGCGGACAGCCCCAGCATTTT.

This clone was seen only a few times. This chain joins TRBV28 and TRBJ1-1; D is uncertain. The CDR3 loop spans 15 amino acids. With 2 bases removed from V and 4 bases from J, the gap between germline ends came to 14 bases. CDR1 and CDR2 (germline): MDHEN, SYDVKM. CDR3 sequence reads: CASSLTEGRSTEAFF. The CDR3 region has the DNA TGTGCCAGCAGTTTAACGGAGGGAAGGAGCACTGAAGCTTTCTTT.

V and J are TRBV9 and TRBJ1-1; no reliable D call. The CDR3 spans 13 residues. The germline V gene encodes CDR1 SGDLS and CDR2 YYNGEE. V gave up 0 bases and J gave up 4 bases, with 7 bases separating them. CDR3 DNA: TGTGCCAGCAGCGTAGTCGAGATCACTGAAGCTTTCTTT. Its translation: CASSVVEITEAFF. The full variable domain, its missing parts supplied by reference TRBV9 and TRBJ1-1, is DSGVTQTPKHLITATGQRVTLRCSPRSGDLSVYWYQQSLDQGLQFLIQYYNGEERAKGNILERFSAQQFPDLHSELNLSSLELGDSALYFCASSVVEITEAFFGQGTRLTVV.

This clone was seen a few times. The rearrangement uses TRBV13 and TRBJ1-4; D perhaps matches TRBD1 (5 bases). Trimming shortened V by 0 bases and J by 8 bases, and 13 bases separated the two germline ends. Germline values: CDR1 PRHDT, CDR2 FYEKMQ (reference sequence). The CDR3 extends over 15 amino acids. This chain's CDR3 is CASSLGGTIGEKLFF. In DNA, the CDR3 is TGTGCCAGCAGCTTAGGCGGGACTATTGGGGAAAAACTGTTTTTT.

This chain connects TRBV11-2 to TRBJ1-2, with D unresolved. Germline lookup yields CDR1 SGHAT and CDR2 FQNNGV. Trimming cost V 0 bases and J 10 bases, with 18 bases left between them. The CDR3 spans 15 residues. The CDR3 sequence: CASSLDGSVRGVYTF. For the CDR3, the DNA is TGTGCCAGCAGCTTAGATGGTTCCGTGCGTGGAGTCTACACCTTC.

The rearrangement uses TRBV6-5 and TRBJ2-3, with 9 nucleotides matching TRBD1. The CDR3 is 14 residues long. J lost 6 bases, V lost 4 bases, and 5 bases had no gene match. Germline values: CDR1 MNHEY, CDR2 SVGAGI. The CDR3 DNA follows: TGTGCCAGCAGTTTGACAGGGGGAGCGGATACGCAGTATTTT. Translated, it gives CASSLTGGADTQYF.

This chain uses TRBV18 with TRBJ1-4; 7 nucleotides align to TRBD1. J lost 4 bases, V lost 6 bases, and 17 bases had no gene match. The CDR3 has 18 amino acids. Germline V gives CDR1 KGHSH, CDR2 LQKENI. CDR3 residues: CASSQTSGTVNINEKLFF. The CDR3 DNA sequence: TGTGCCAGCTCTCAGACTTCCGGGACAGTAAACATTAATGAAAAACTGTTTTTT.

This clone was observed a few times. The CDR3 nucleotides read TGCGCCAGCAGCCGAAGGGACAGGGGAAATGAAAAACTGTTTTTT. Amino acids: CASSRRDRGNEKLFF. The chain combines TRBV5-1 with TRBJ1-4, with 10 bases lining up with TRBD1. J gave up 5 bases and V 4 bases, and 5 bases lay outside the gene matches. The CDR3 runs 15 residues. Germline V CDR1 and CDR2: SGHRS, YFSETQ.

The chain is built from TRBV7-2 and TRBJ2-5, with 9 bases aligning to TRBD2. This CDR3 is built from 14 residues. Germline V gene lookup returns CDR1 SGHTA and CDR2 FQGNSA. The ends lost 5 bases at V and 5 bases at J; junction bases unmatched: 6. CDR3 region: CASSPGLAGETQYF. In DNA form, the CDR3 reads TGTGCCAGCAGCCCGGGACTAGCAGGGGAGACCCAGTACTTC.

V and J are TRBV10-3 and TRBJ2-3; no clear D gene. The CDR3 covers 16 residues. Trimming shortened V by 3 bases and J by 2 bases, and 15 bases separated the two germline ends. CDR1 is ENHRY, CDR2 SYGVKD, per germline. CDR3 loop: CAISDLTPDSTDTQYF. The DNA for the CDR3 is TGTGCCATCAGTGATCTGACCCCAGACTCCACAGATACGCAGTATTTT.

This clone was picked up many times. V and J are TRBV18 and TRBJ2-7; possible D gene TRBD1, 6 bases. The germline CDR1 and CDR2 sequences are KGHSH and LQKENI. CDR3 length: 14 amino acids. V was cut by 0 bases and J by 3 bases, with 9 bases left in between. This CDR3 is CASSPPEGGYEQYF. The CDR3 nucleotides read TGTGCCAGCTCACCACCAGAAGGGGGCTACGAGCAGTACTTC.

Here the CDR3 reads CASSSIRGQGRSGANVLTF. In DNA form, the CDR3 reads TGTGCCAGCAGTTCAATCCGGGGACAGGGGAGGTCTGGGGCCAACGTCCTGACTTTC. The chain recombines TRBV27 with TRBJ2-6; 10 bases are shared with TRBD1. The CDR3 contains 19 residues. V dropped 4 bases and J dropped 1; count of bases not matched to a gene: 10. Germline V gene data show CDR1 as MNHEY and CDR2 as SMNVEV (reference sequence).

This clone came up a few times. The chain joins TRBV5-4 to TRBJ2-1; 12 positions agree with TRBD2. Germline CDR1 reads SGHNT; CDR2 reads YYREEE (reference sequence). V lost 4 bases, J lost 2 bases, and 4 bases stayed unmatched. The CDR3 loop spans 16 amino acids. The DNA of the CDR3 is TGTGCCAGCAGCCCCTCTAGCGGGAGGGCCTACAATGAGCAGTTCTTC. As protein: CASSPSSGRAYNEQFF.

The rearrangement links TRBV18 to TRBJ2-2, with 12 bases matching TRBD2. V lost 4 bases and J lost 7; bases outside the gene matches: 7. Germline V CDR1 and CDR2: KGHSH, LQKENI. The length of the CDR3 is 16 residues. The CDR3 DNA is TGTGCCAGCTCACGAACTAGCGGGAGGAGAATCGGGGAGCTGTTTTTT. Amino acids: CASSRTSGRRIGELFF.

The V call is TRBV19, the J call TRBJ1-4, with D uncertain. The ends were cut back, 5 bases at V and 11 bases at J, with 15 bases in the middle. The CDR3 extends over 13 amino acids. Germline V gene data show CDR1 as LNHDA and CDR2 as SQIVND (reference sequence). CDR3 coding DNA: TGTGCCAGTAGTCCCCCGTCTGGGAGGAAACTGTTTTTT. This codes for CASSPPSGRKLFF.

This chain joins TRBV7-2 and TRBJ2-3, with D tentatively TRBD2 (6 bases). Looked up from germline, CDR1 is SGHTA and CDR2 is FQGNSA. V was clipped by 8 bases and J by 0 bases, with 18 bases between them. The CDR3 has 16 residues. For the CDR3, the DNA is TGTGCCAGCTCCCCCGGGAGAGGGCTCAGCACAGATACGCAGTATTTT. Translated, it gives CASSPGRGLSTDTQYF.

J is TRBJ1-1 and V is TRBV30, with unresolved D. The V and J ends lost 7 bases and 4 bases respectively, with 10 bases between them. Germline V gene sequence: CDR1 GTSNPN, CDR2 SVGIG (reference sequence). CDR3 length equals 11 residues. The CDR3 coding sequence is TGTGCCTCTCATGTGAGCACTGAAGCTTTCTTT. This encodes CASHVSTEAFF.

The chain uses TRBV3-1 (or the pseudogene TRBV3-2) and TRBJ2-3; D is perhaps TRBD2 (7 bases). V was clipped by 0 bases and J by 4 bases, with 14 bases between them. Germline loops: CDR1 LGHDT, CDR2 YNNKEL (reference sequence). There are 16 residues in the CDR3. The DNA of the CDR3 is TGTGCCAGCAGCCAAGATCTAGGGGGGAGGGCAGATACGCAGTATTTT. Amino acid sequence: CASSQDLGGRADTQYF.

The genes are TRBV6-6 and TRBJ1-4; the D gene is possibly TRBD1 (6 bases). This CDR3 is 15 amino acids long. V shed 2 bases and J shed 7 bases, with 14 bases lying between them. The germline V gene has CDR1 MNHNY and CDR2 SVGAGI (reference sequence). Here the CDR3 reads CASSYIQGGGEKLFF. In DNA, the CDR3 is TGTGCCAGCAGTTACATACAGGGAGGGGGTGAAAAACTGTTTTTT.

The V gene is TRBV7-2, the J gene TRBJ1-6, with D maybe TRBD1 (5 bases). With 3 bases removed from V and 8 bases from J, the gap between germline ends came to 11 bases. This CDR3 is built from 14 residues. Germline CDR1 reads SGHTA; CDR2 reads FQGNSA. CDR3 loop: CASSFGGIDSPLHF. In DNA, the CDR3 is TGTGCCAGCAGCTTCGGGGGAATCGATTCACCCCTCCACTTT. Full variable domain (outside the CDR3, taken from reference TRBV7-2 and TRBJ1-6): GAGVSQSPSNKVTEKGKDVELRCDPISGHTALYWYRQSLGQGLEFLIYFQGNSAPDKSGLPSDRFSAERTGGSVSTLTIQRTQQEDSAVYLCASSFGGIDSPLHFGNGTRLTVT.

This chain's CDR3 is CASSLASEQYF. In nucleotides, the CDR3 is TGTGCCAGTAGTCTAGCCTCCGAGCAGTACTTC. The V gene is TRBV19, the J gene TRBJ2-7; possibly TRBD2 for D (5 bases). The length of the CDR3 is 11 residues. V lost 5 bases to trimming and J lost 6 bases, with 8 bases between them. Looked up from germline, CDR1 is LNHDA and CDR2 is SQIVND (reference sequence).

V gene TRBV6-5 combines with J gene TRBJ2-7; perhaps TRBD2 as D (5 bases). The CDR3 contains 15 residues. Germline V gives CDR1 MNHEY, CDR2 SVGAGI. Trimming took off 5 bases at V and 2 bases at J, with 16 bases between the two ends. The CDR3 DNA reads TGTGCCAGCAGTCCCTACCTCGGTAGCGCCTACGAGCAGTACTTC. Translating it yields CASSPYLGSAYEQYF.

The chain uses TRBV27 and TRBJ2-1; TRBD2 might be the D (6 bases). This CDR3 region has 15 residues. Trimming stripped 4 bases from V and 6 bases from J, with 16 bases between. Germline V gene data show CDR1 as MNHEY and CDR2 as SMNVEV (reference sequence). The CDR3 nucleotides are TGTGCCAGCAGTTGGGGAGGCGGGCAGATCAATGAGCAGTTCTTC. This gives the protein CASSWGGGQINEQFF.

The gene calls are TRBV10-1 and TRBJ1-1, with D perhaps TRBD1 (6 bases). This CDR3 has 16 residues. The V end lost 6 bases, the J end lost 4 bases, and 21 bases lay between the germline ends. Germline lookup yields CDR1 WNHNN and CDR2 SYGVQD (reference sequence). The CDR3: CASSPSMGGLSTEAFF. The CDR3 region has the DNA TGCGCCAGCAGCCCGTCCATGGGGGGGCTGAGCACTGAAGCTTTCTTT.

This clone was counted between two and nine times. The V gene is TRBV4-2, the J gene TRBJ2-5, with 14 bases aligning to TRBD2. Trimming removed 4 bases from V and 5 bases from J; junction bases left unmatched: 3. The CDR3 spans 15 residues. Germline assignment: CDR1 LGHNA and CDR2 YNFKEQ. The CDR3, as DNA: TGTGCCAGCAGCCCGACTAGCGGGGGGGTGGAGACCCAGTACTTC. Translation gives CASSPTSGGVETQYF.

The chain combines TRBV4-1 with TRBJ2-3, with 10 bases aligning to TRBD2. The CDR3 has 16 residues. Trimming cost V 3 bases and J 5 bases; bases outside gene matches: 8. Germline V lookup: CDR1 MGHRA, CDR2 YSYEKL. In DNA, the CDR3 is TGCGCCAGCAGCCAGAGAGCGGGGGGGCCAGGAGATACGCAGTATTTT. Amino acid sequence: CASSQRAGGPGDTQYF.

The chain has TRBV7-6 and TRBJ2-7, with a weak D call TRBD2 (5 bases). V was trimmed by 4 bases and J by 0 bases, leaving 16 bases between them. The germline gives CDR1 SGHVS, CDR2 FNYEAQ. This CDR3 is 16 amino acids long. The CDR3 sequence is CASSSRLSGNSYEQYF. The CDR3, as DNA: TGTGCCAGCAGCTCCCGGCTCAGCGGAAACTCCTACGAGCAGTACTTC.

This chain links TRBV4-2 with TRBJ2-1; TRBD2 aligns across 10 bases. Trimming removed 1 base from V and 6 bases from J; junction bases left unmatched: 6. Looked up from germline, CDR1 is LGHNA and CDR2 is YNFKEQ. The CDR3 has 16 amino acids. CDR3 in amino acids: CASSQVPLAGANEQFF. CDR3 sequence (DNA): TGTGCCAGCAGCCAAGTCCCGCTAGCGGGAGCCAATGAGCAGTTCTTC.